The clone carrying this T cell receptor (beta chain) appeared a single time. Its matching antigen is unknown. The sample is drawn from a study of T cell responses to AZD1222 COVID-19 vaccine. Looking at the study overall: Pooling of second doses given at about 4 or about 12 weeks was done.

Study observations and caveats: Donors in the cohort were predominantly white British and more often female, and clonal diversity was possibly underestimated. CD4 TCRs covered the whole spike, strongest at regions 160-218 and 743-854. When two AZD1222 doses had been given, Spike-specific TCR breadth and depth rose.

V lost 4 bases to trimming and J lost 9 bases, with 7 bases between them. The CDR3 contains 11 residues. Generated by immunoSEQ multiplex PCR, the TCRdb table keeps only in-frame clones and is missing some. Counted here are 150,000 to 180,000 clones, about 85% occurring once; the ten biggest clones make up around 3%. The V and J genes are TRBV12-3 or TRBV12-4 and TRBJ2-1; D unclear. This TCR was sampled from an adult in good health. This specimen consisted of peripheral blood, obtained on day 0 of AZD1222 vaccination. The CDR3 region has the DNA TGTGCCAGCAGTTCGACGACTGAGCAGTTCTTC. Its translation: CASSSTTEQFF.